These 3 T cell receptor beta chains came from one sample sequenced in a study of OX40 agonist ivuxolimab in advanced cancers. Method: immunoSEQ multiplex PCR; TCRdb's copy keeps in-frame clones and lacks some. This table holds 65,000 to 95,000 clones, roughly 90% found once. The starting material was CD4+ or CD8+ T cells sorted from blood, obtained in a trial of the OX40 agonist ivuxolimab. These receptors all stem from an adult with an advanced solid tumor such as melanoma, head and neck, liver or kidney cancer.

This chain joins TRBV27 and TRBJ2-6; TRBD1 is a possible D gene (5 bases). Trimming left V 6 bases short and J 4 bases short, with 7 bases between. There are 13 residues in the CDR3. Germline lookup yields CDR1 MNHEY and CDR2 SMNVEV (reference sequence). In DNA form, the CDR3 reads TGTGCCAGCAGAGGGGCGGGGGCCAACGTCCTGACTTTC. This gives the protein CASRGAGANVLTF.

CDR3 region: CASSRNSPLHF. The DNA of the CDR3 is TGTGCCAGCAGCCGAAATTCACCCCTCCACTTT. The rearrangement links TRBV6-6 to TRBJ1-6; no clear D. This CDR3 region has 11 residues. From germline, CDR1 is MNHNY and CDR2 SVGAGI (reference sequence). V was pared by 6 bases and J by 7 bases, with 4 bases between.

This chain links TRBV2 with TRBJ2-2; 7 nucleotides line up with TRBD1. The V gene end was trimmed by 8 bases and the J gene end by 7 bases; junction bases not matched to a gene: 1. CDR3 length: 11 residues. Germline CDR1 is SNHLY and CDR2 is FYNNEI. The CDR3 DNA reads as TGTGCCAGCGGGGACAGCGGGGAGCTGTTTTTT. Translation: CASGDSGELFF.